Sequencing of this TCR beta chain was carried out in a study of cytomegalovirus exposure and HLA in healthy donors (dated by TCRdb to about 2017). About the investigation overall: According to an earlier analysis of around 600 of the donors, some 180 million T cells yielded some 110 million unique TCR beta sequences and approximately 280 Gb of sequence data. An early release covering roughly 640 HLA-typed donors comprised about 300 gigabases of sequencing data and approximately 85 million unique TCR sequences. Among the roughly 390 genotyped donors, approximately 82% belonged to the genetic ancestry cluster associated with self-reported Caucasian donors. The study aimed to test whether signatures of past pathogen exposure could be identified by cataloging public T cell receptors. The study profiled the T cell repertoires of around 700 subjects by immunosequencing and related them to cytomegalovirus serostatus. A separate validation cohort of 100 to 150 different subjects was used in addition to the approximately 640-subject first cohort. To predict cytomegalovirus infection status, the study combined high-throughput TCR immunosequencing, statistical association of individual TCRs with disease status, and machine learning. To study patterns of TCR occurrence, a later analysis re-analyzed previously published TCR beta repertoires from around 660 donors and added high-resolution HLA genotyping. The later analysis used no new phenotypic data to find candidate immune exposures, relying instead on TCR beta sequences and their occurrence across donors. An earlier analysis of approximately 640 of the donors applied high-throughput TCR beta sequencing to assess whether each TCR beta V gene segment acted as functional or pseudogenic. Donor age, sex, ethnicity and CMV serostatus were compiled alongside the repertoire data. In a later genetic analysis, genome-wide SNP genotypes for about 65% of the 666 donors were used, and that subset was treated as a discovery cohort. Every discovery cohort repertoire had been produced on one sequencing platform. HLA typing covered class I and class II loci at four-digit resolution. The number of typed donors differed by locus: about 620-630 for A, B, C, DRB1 and DQB1; approximately 540 for DQA1; 606 for DPA1; and 400 to 480 for DPB1. Several DR-DQ haplotypes were handled as single units for association and clustering because linkage in the cohort was strong. Across around 400 genotyped donors of the cohort, an average of approximately 220,000 unique TCR beta nucleotide sequences per donor were sequenced, and around 19% of those sequences were non-productive.

Concerning this clone: Its antigen is not yet known. The junction does not match germline at one end; this may be a read error.

Receptors were amplified or captured by the immunoSEQ multiplex PCR assay. For the multiplex PCR, a mixture combining 60 forward primers for TCR Vbeta segments and 13 reverse primers for TCR Jbeta segments was used. The CDR3 region of rearranged TCR beta genes was amplified from genomic DNA with a multiplex PCR assay. The Illumina HiSeq System was used to sequence the amplified TCR beta libraries as 87-base-pair reads. The paper's processing steps were these. A later analysis counted tens of millions of unique TCR beta chains across the 666 repertoires, and some 12 million of these chains were shared by at least two donors. A nearest-neighbor algorithm error-corrected the raw reads and collapsed the reads into unique sequences, merging closely related sequences to remove PCR and sequencing errors. Alignment of CDR3 sequences to IMGT reference sequences was used to assign V, D and J gene segments. For a sequence to be retained, a match of at least six nucleotides to both a V gene segment and a J gene segment was required. Rearrangements were classified as productive when the CDR3 lacked stop codons and remained in frame with V and J, and all other rearrangements were classified as non-productive. CDR3 was defined by IMGT convention, running from the second conserved V-encoded cysteine to the conserved J-encoded phenylalanine. In an earlier analysis of around 570 of the donors, sequences lacking an unambiguous match to a single V gene segment were excluded. In an earlier analysis of several hundred of the donors, V segments were called functional above 56.7% productive rearrangements and were called segregating when the between-donor standard deviation exceeded 5%. To diagnose cytomegalovirus status from the catalog of TCR beta chain sequences, a statistical classification framework was built. In a later analysis, V and J genes were assigned by comparing TCR nucleotide sequences against IMGT/GENE-DB human TR gene sequences. In a later analysis, CDR3 sequences and most-parsimonious VDJ recombination scenarios were assigned using the TCRdist pipeline. In a later analysis, each TCR beta chain was defined by its CDR3 amino acid sequence together with its V-gene family, and reads without a unique V-gene family were excluded. To address suspected cross-contamination and a sequencing artifact, a later analysis removed under 600 highly shared, low-generation-probability nucleotide sequences. In a later analysis, a clonal expansion index for each public chain was calculated from normalized within-repertoire ranks of inferred template counts. A later analysis computed generation probabilities with a VDJ recombination model fitted to out-of-frame rearrangements, and checked the results against IGoR. Hypergeometric tests were used in a later analysis to score TCR-TCR, TCR-HLA and TCR-CMV co-occurrence, with a repertoire-size bias correction applied to the TCR pairs. A later analysis estimated false discovery rates by permuting HLA or CMV assignments 20 times. In a later analysis, co-occurring TCRs were grouped with DBSCAN, and TCRdist sequence similarity was added when clustering was performed within HLA-allele-positive subsets. Co-occurrence clustering excluded repertoires with fewer than 30,000 or more than 120,000 public chains, plus five with anomalous nucleotide sharing. TCRdb obtained this table from immuneACCESS and retained in-frame rearrangements with V and J assigned. These tables miss some clones; where compared with another copy, unresolved V genes account for less than half of the shortfall, and the remainder is unexplained. D and trimming come from the DNA, and the V and J calls and clone size come from that table. The sample table lists 75,000 to 90,000 clones, 70% to 80% of them with a count of one. Roughly 12% of the sample is taken by the ten largest.

The CDR3 runs 14 amino acids, cysteine and phenylalanine included. Of all the DNA, just the CDR3 is kept, 42 bases in frame from base 1. The germline V gene (reference sequence) sets CDR1 to SSHAT and CDR2 to FNYEAQ. In total, approximately 690 healthy bone marrow donors made up the cohort. At the time of sampling, every cohort member was nominally healthy, though immune exposures that went unrecorded were likely present. CMV serostatus was positive for 289 and negative for about half of the roughly 670 cohort members, and was not recorded for this donor. Every donor gave a peripheral blood sample, and the peripheral blood mononuclear cells from that sample were used for TCR beta sequencing. The Qiagen DNeasy Blood Extraction Kit was used to extract genomic DNA from the blood cell samples. What the work shows at the level of the full study, not this receptor alone: Only TCR beta chains were sequenced in this cohort, and the absence of alpha or paired-chain data limited detectable features. In a later genetic analysis, fewer N-insertions in productive TCRs were reported among donors in an Asian-associated ancestry cluster than the roughly 700-donor mean. Assigning TCR associations to individual alleles was difficult when HLA alleles, especially DR and DQ, strongly co-occurred. In vitro tests confirmed that a few of the cytomegalovirus-associated TCR beta chains recognize cytomegalovirus antigens. The study gave a list of some 150 TCR beta chains associated with cytomegalovirus. The authors suggested that the approach could potentially be generalized to other disease states and immunological phenotypes. The presence/absence analyses assumed that sequencing depth was roughly uniform across donors, and that assumption may not be true. Over 15 rarely observed V segments, including chromosome 9 orphons, were excluded from the earlier analysis of a few hundred of the donors because counts were too low. For the cohort, immune exposure information was limited to CMV serostatus. Correlated functional status among segregating V segments might reflect linkage disequilibrium, but an unknown experimental factor could not be ruled out. In an earlier analysis of 587 of the donors, most TCR beta V segments appeared in productive rearrangements about 90% or about 30% of the time, broadly matching IMGT annotations. According to a later analysis, most CMV-associated TCR beta chains appeared to be HLA-restricted, and the HLA associations seemed to be driven largely by CMV exposure. A further reported finding was that TCR beta sequences accurately predicted the HLA-A and HLA-B alleles for most subjects in the first cohort. Because the 87-base-pair reads could not distinguish some IMGT-functional V segments, including TRBV6-2 and TRBV6-3, those segments were excluded. Because some donors lacked HLA typing at each locus, the association tests relied only on the typed subset. Specific HLA alleles were associated with roughly 16,000 TCR beta sequences at a false discovery rate of 0.05 in a later analysis. The classifier was reported to diagnose cytomegalovirus status with high specificity and sensitivity in both the original and validation cohorts. Most TCR sequences were seen in very few donors, while some public TCRs were found in many individuals. In a later analysis, TCR association rates were found to vary across HLA loci, with the most associated TCRs seen for DRB1 alleles and the fewest for HLA-C alleles. V-gene and J-gene trimming of TCR beta chains was associated with a missense DCLRE1C variant in a later genetic analysis, and the association was replicated in an independent cohort. In a later analysis, HLA-associated TCR beta chains were found to be more clonally expanded and to have lower generation probabilities than equally common non-associated chains. A later analysis reported that several top co-occurrence clusters appeared linked to parvovirus B19, influenza, CMV and Epstein-Barr virus. The sequencing pipeline was judged likely to have produced a cluster of highly shared sequence variants as a technical artifact.

The TCR originated in a human donor in good health. The chain is made from TRBV7-7 and TRBJ2-5; the D segment cannot be called with confidence. Sequencing was done on a sample of PBMCs. This receptor carries the CDR3 CASSLGVGQETQYF. The DNA sequence follows: TGTGCTAGCAGCTTAGGTGTCGGGCAAGAGACCCAGTACTTC.